This note documents a single T cell receptor (beta chain) sequence. The V gene end was trimmed by 3 bases and the J gene end by 7 bases; junction bases not matched to a gene: 8. The CDR3 has 16 amino acids. Germline V gene sequence: CDR1 MGHRA, CDR2 YSYEKL. The data were obtained in a study of T cell clonotyping in hematopoietic cell transplantation. The method was immunoSEQ multiplex PCR; TCRdb's version includes in-frame clones alone and lacks a portion of them. The data contain roughly 17,000 clones, around 90% of them singletons. The rearrangement joins TRBV4-1 to TRBJ2-1; 11 nucleotides match TRBD2. The source of this sequence is a man aged 35 to 55 in good health. Some clones in this sample may be carry-over from other donors' samples. Sample: peripheral blood mononuclear cells. The CDR3 loop is CASSQGIAGGKNEQFF. The CDR3 DNA sequence: TGCGCCAGCAGCCAGGGGATAGCGGGAGGGAAAAATGAGCAGTTCTTC.